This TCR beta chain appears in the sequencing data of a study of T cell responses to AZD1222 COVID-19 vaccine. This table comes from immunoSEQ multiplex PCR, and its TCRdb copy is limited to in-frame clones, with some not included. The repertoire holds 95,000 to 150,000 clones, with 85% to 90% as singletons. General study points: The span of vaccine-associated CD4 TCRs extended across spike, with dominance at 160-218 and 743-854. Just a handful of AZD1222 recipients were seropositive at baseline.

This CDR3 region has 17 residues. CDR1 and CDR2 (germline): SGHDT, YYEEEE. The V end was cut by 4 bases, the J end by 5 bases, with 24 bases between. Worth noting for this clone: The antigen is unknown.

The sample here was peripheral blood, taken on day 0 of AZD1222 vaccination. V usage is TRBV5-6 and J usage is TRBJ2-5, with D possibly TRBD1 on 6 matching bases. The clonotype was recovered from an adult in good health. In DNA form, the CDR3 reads TGTGCCAGCAGCCCTATGAGGTACCGGGACATCGGGGAGACCCAGTACTTC. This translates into CASSPMRYRDIGETQYF.